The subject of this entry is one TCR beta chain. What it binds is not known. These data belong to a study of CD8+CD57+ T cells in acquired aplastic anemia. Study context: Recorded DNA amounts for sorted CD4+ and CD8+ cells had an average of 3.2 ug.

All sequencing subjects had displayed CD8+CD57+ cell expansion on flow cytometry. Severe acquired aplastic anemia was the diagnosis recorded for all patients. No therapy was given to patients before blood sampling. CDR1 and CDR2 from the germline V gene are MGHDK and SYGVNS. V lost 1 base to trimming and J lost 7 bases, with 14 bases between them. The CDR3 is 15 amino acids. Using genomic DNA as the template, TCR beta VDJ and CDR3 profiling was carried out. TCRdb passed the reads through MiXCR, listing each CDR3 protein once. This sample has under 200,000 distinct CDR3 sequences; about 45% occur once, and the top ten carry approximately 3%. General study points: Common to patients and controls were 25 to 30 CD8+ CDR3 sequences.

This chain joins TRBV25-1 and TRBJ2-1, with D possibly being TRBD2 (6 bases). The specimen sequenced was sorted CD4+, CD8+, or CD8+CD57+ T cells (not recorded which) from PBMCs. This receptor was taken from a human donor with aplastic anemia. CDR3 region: CASSEWGEMGNEQFF. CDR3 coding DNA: TGTGCCAGCAGTGAATGGGGGGAGATGGGGAATGAGCAGTTCTTC. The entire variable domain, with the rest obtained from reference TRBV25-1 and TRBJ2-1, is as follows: EADIYQTPRYLVIGTGKKITLECSQTMGHDKMYWYQQDPGMELHLIHYSYGVNSTEKGDLSSESTVSRIRTEHFPLTLESARPSHTSQYLCASSEWGEMGNEQFFGPGTRLTVL.